Following are 13 T cell receptor beta chains from one sample sequenced in a study of CD8+CD57+ T cells in acquired aplastic anemia. Profiling of TCR beta VDJ combinations and CDR3 sequences used genomic DNA as template. TCRdb analysed the reads with MiXCR anew, one entry per CDR3 protein. The sample includes a few hundred thousand distinct CDR3 sequences, roughly 68% seen only once; the top ten take 4%. The sample was sorted CD4+, CD8+, or CD8+CD57+ T cells (not recorded which) from PBMCs. These receptors came from a human donor in good health, serving as a control.

CDR3 amino acids: CAISQGQETQYF. CDR3 in DNA: TGTGCCATCAGTCAGGGGCAAGAGACCCAGTACTTC. The chain joins TRBV10-3 to TRBJ2-5; D may be TRBD1 (6 bases). The germline V and J ends were trimmed by 5 bases and 2 bases, with 6 bases remaining between them. Germline V gene lookup returns CDR1 ENHRY and CDR2 SYGVKD. This CDR3 region has 12 residues.

The V and J genes are TRBV11-1 and TRBJ2-5; D may be TRBD1 (5 bases). V lost 5 bases, J lost 3 bases, and 13 bases lay in between. The CDR3 sequence is 14 residues long. The germline gives CDR1 SGHAT, CDR2 FQDESV (reference sequence). The CDR3 protein is CASSPTAMKETQYF. CDR3 bases: TGTGCCAGCAGCCCGACAGCCATGAAAGAGACCCAGTACTTC.

A word on this clonotype: One junction end does not reproduce the germline sequence, and a read error may be involved. This sequence joins TRBV10-1 and TRBJ2-7; 11 bases agree with TRBD2. Germline V gene sequence: CDR1 WNHNN, CDR2 SYGVQD (reference sequence). This CDR3 region has 15 residues. The CDR3 bases are TGCGCCGGCAGCAGGGGACTAGCGGTTCCCTACGAGCAGTACTTC. Translating gives CAGSRGLAVPYEQYF.

The gene calls are TRBV12-3 or TRBV12-4 and TRBJ1-1, with no clear D. The CDR3 length is 16 residues. Deletions cut 6 bases from V and 0 bases from J, with 17 bases between. CDR3 nucleotide sequence: TGTGCCAGCAGGCTAAAGGAGAGTGAGATGAACACTGAAGCTTTCTTT. This translates into CASRLKESEMNTEAFF.

The rearrangement uses TRBV5-4 and TRBJ2-2; TRBD1 matches 7 bases. With V trimmed by 3 bases and J by 8 bases, 10 bases remained unmatched. Germline loops: CDR1 SGHNT, CDR2 YYREEE (reference sequence). CDR3 length: 15 amino acids. CDR3 DNA sequence: TGTGCCAGCAGCTCGGAGATAGGGGGCCGAGGGGAGCTGTTTTTT. Protein product: CASSSEIGGRGELFF.

The rearrangement links TRBV7-8 to TRBJ2-2; D call uncertain. Deletions cut 5 bases from V and 6 bases from J, with 13 bases between. CDR3 length: 14 amino acids. Germline assignment: CDR1 SGHVS and CDR2 FQNEAQ. The CDR3 spells CASSLRTVPGELFF. CDR3 bases: TGTGCCAGCAGCCTCCGGACGGTTCCCGGGGAGCTGTTTTTT.

This clonotype has a count of ten or more. V and J are TRBV3-1 and TRBJ1-1; 9 positions agree with TRBD1. Germline V gene lookup returns CDR1 LGHDT and CDR2 YNNKEL (reference sequence). V dropped 4 bases and J dropped 4; count of bases not matched to a gene: 7. This CDR3 region has 15 residues. In DNA form, the CDR3 reads TGTGCCAGCAGCCCTTTACCGACAGGGGGCACTGAAGCTTTCTTT. Translated, it gives CASSPLPTGGTEAFF.

This sequence joins TRBV9 and TRBJ2-7, with D unclear. Trimming cost V 4 bases and J 3 bases, with 11 bases left between them. Germline CDR1 SGDLS, CDR2 YYNGEE. The CDR3 has 13 residues. The CDR3 is CASSLGVLYEQYV. The CDR3, as DNA: TGTGCCAGCAGCTTGGGCGTCCTCTACGAGCAGTACGTC.

This clonotype was detected many times. The gene calls are TRBV29-1 and TRBJ2-7; 10 bases fit TRBD1. Trimming at V came to 5 bases and at J to 3 bases, leaving 4 bases not matched to a gene. CDR1 is SQVTM and CDR2 is ANQGSEA in the germline V gene. CDR3 length equals 13 residues. CDR3 DNA sequence: TGCAGCGTTTCTGGGACAGGGGACTACGAGCAGTACTTC. It yields the protein CSVSGTGDYEQYF.

The chain employs TRBV5-6 and TRBJ2-3, with a possible D match to TRBD1 (6 bases). Per germline, CDR1 SGHDT and CDR2 YYEEEE. This CDR3 comprises 16 residues. The germline V and J ends were trimmed by 0 bases and 2 bases, with 13 bases remaining between them. CDR3 protein: CASSLDTTGYTDTQYF. CDR3 nucleotide sequence: TGTGCCAGCAGCTTGGACACGACAGGCTACACAGATACGCAGTATTTT. The full variable domain, in which reference TRBV5-6 and TRBJ2-3 provide the parts outside the CDR3, is DAGVTQSPTHLIKTRGQQVTLRCSPKSGHDTVSWYQQALGQGPQFIFQYYEEEERQRGNFPDRFSGHQFPNYSSELNVNALLLGDSALYLCASSLDTTGYTDTQYFGPGTRLTVL.

The genes are TRBV2 and TRBJ1-1; perhaps TRBD1 as D (5 bases). V dropped 5 bases and J dropped 11 bases, with 15 bases sitting between them. This CDR3 has 12 amino acids. Per germline, CDR1 SNHLY and CDR2 FYNNEI. CDR3 amino acids: CASSLTGNSAFF. The CDR3 DNA sequence: TGTGCCAGCAGTCTCACAGGAAATTCCGCTTTCTTT.

In the case of this clonotype: The junction differs from germline at one of its ends, possibly a read error. The V call is TRBV7-7, the J call TRBJ1-5, with a possible D match to TRBD1 (5 bases). Germline V gives CDR1 SSHAT, CDR2 FNYEAQ (reference sequence). CDR3 length: 13 amino acids. CDR3 bases: TGTGCCACACAGACAGTACGCAAGCAGCACCAGCATTTT. It translates to CATQTVRKQHQHF.

The CDR3 is CASSLASRGQETQYF. The CDR3 DNA reads TGTGCCAGCAGCTTAGCTTCAAGGGGGCAAGAGACCCAGTACTTC. V and J are TRBV7-9 and TRBJ2-5, with D possibly being TRBD1 (6 bases). This CDR3 comprises 15 residues. Deletions cut 0 bases from V and 2 bases from J, with 10 bases between. From germline, CDR1 is SEHNR and CDR2 FQNEAQ (reference sequence). Complete variable domain (other parts from reference TRBV7-9 and TRBJ2-5): DTGVSQNPRHKITKRGQNVTFRCDPISEHNRLYWYRQTLGQGPEFLTYFQNEAQLEKSRLLSDRFSAERPKGSFSTLEIQRTEQGDSAMYLCASSLASRGQETQYFGPGTRLLVL.